This T cell receptor beta chain was captured in a study of shared clonotypes between healthy human individuals. Study-wide background: Per donor, CD8 memory used one plate, CD8 naive used two, CD4 memory used three and CD4 naive used three.

From CD4+ cells came CD45RA+ naive and CD45RA-negative memory subsets. CDR1 and CDR2 (germline): SGHNT, YYREEE (reference sequence). The CDR3 is 13 residues long. Trimming took off 2 bases at V and 3 bases at J, with 8 bases between the two ends. Assay used: immunoSEQ multiplex PCR; TCRdb lists only in-frame clones, some missing. Of approximately 640,000 clones listed, less than 80% are singletons. This clonotype was sampled from a woman younger than 45 in good health. Material for sequencing was memory CD4+ T cells sorted from blood. As to subset: CD45RA-negative fraction. The chain combines TRBV5-4 with TRBJ1-1; D perhaps matches TRBD1 (5 bases). The CDR3 coding sequence is TGTGCCAGCAGCTTTTCGGGGGACACTGAAGCTTTCTTT. It is translated as CASSFSGDTEAFF.